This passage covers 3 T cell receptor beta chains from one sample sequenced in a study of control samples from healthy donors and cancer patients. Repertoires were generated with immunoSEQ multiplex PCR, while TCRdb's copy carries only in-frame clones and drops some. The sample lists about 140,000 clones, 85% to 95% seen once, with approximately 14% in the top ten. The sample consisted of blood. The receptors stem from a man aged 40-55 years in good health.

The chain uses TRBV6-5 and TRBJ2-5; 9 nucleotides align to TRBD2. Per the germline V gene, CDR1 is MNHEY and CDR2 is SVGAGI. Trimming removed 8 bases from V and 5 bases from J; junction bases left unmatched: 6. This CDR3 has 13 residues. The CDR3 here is CASRLAVAETQYF. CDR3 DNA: TGTGCCAGCCGACTAGCGGTCGCGGAGACCCAGTACTTC.

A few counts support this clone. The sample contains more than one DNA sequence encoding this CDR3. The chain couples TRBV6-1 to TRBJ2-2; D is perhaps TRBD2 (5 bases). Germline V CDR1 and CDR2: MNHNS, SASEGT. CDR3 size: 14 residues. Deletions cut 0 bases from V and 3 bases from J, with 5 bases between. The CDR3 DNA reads TGTGCCAGCAGTGAAGCGGGAGACACCGGGGAGCTGTTTTTT. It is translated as CASSEAGDTGELFF.

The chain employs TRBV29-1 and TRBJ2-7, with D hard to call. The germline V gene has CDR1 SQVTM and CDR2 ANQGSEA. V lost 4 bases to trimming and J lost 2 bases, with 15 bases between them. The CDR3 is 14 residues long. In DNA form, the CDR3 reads TGCAGCGTTGGTATGTCAGTTACGACCTACGAGCAGTACTTC. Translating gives CSVGMSVTTYEQYF.